What follows are 24 T cell receptor beta chains derived from one specimen sequenced in a study of blood T cell repertoires in COVID-19. Profiling relied on immunoSEQ multiplex PCR, and the TCRdb table lists in-frame clones only, not all of them. The sample lists about 280,000 clones, 70% to 90% occurring once. The sample comprised peripheral blood. The receptors come from a man aged 18 to 30 with active or convalescent COVID-19.

The sample holds a few counts of this clone. This sequence joins TRBV4-2 and TRBJ1-2; no firm D call. The V gene lost 3 bases and the J gene lost 0 bases, with 8 bases spanning the gap. The CDR3 spans 14 residues. Per germline, CDR1 LGHNA and CDR2 YNFKEQ. CDR3 DNA: TGTGCCAGCAGCCAGGGCACAGCTAACTATGGCTACACCTTC. This translates into CASSQGTANYGYTF.

The genes are TRBV3-1 (or the pseudogene TRBV3-2) and TRBJ2-2; TRBD2 aligns across 11 bases. This CDR3 contains 19 residues. Looked up from germline, CDR1 is LGHDT and CDR2 is YNNKEL (reference sequence). J gave up 0 bases and V 3 bases, and 9 bases lay outside the gene matches. CDR3 coding DNA: TGTGCCAGCAGCCAGGGACTACTAGCGGGGGCCGCGAACACCGGGGAGCTGTTTTTT. Encoded protein: CASSQGLLAGAANTGELFF.

V is TRBV2 and J is TRBJ1-5, with TRBD1 matching 7 bases. Unmatched junction bases numbered 20, after V lost 6 bases and J lost 6 bases. The length of the CDR3 is 18 residues. Germline V gene lookup returns CDR1 SNHLY and CDR2 FYNNEI. In DNA form, the CDR3 reads TGTGCCAGCAGCACGAATCCGATCGGCGGGACAGTAGGTCAGCCCCAGCATTTT. This encodes CASSTNPIGGTVGQPQHF.

The gene calls are TRBV9 and TRBJ2-3; weak D call: TRBD2 (5 bases). This CDR3 has 14 amino acids. Trimming shortened V by 4 bases and J by 4 bases, and 13 bases separated the two germline ends. Germline-derived CDR1 and CDR2 are SGDLS and YYNGEE. The CDR3 reads CASSLLSGSDTQYF. The CDR3 DNA reads TGTGCCAGCAGCCTTCTTTCGGGATCAGATACGCAGTATTTT.

The rearrangement joins TRBV1 to TRBJ2-7; TRBD1 is the table's D call and was not checked against the DNA. TRBV1 is reported as a pseudogene. The CDR3 runs 16 residues. CDR3 loop: CTSSQGRGTGSYEQYF. The CDR3 DNA reads TGCACCAGCAGCCAAGGTAGGGGAACAGGCTCCTACGAGCAGTACTTC.

The CDR3 here is CASSFGQGNYEQYF. The CDR3, as DNA: TGTGCCAGCAGTTTTGGGCAGGGGAACTACGAGCAGTACTTC. This chain joins TRBV27 and TRBJ2-7; D is possibly TRBD1 (6 bases). This CDR3 has 14 residues. Germline CDR1 is MNHEY and CDR2 is SMNVEV (reference sequence). Trimming shortened V by 3 bases and J by 3 bases, and 12 bases separated the two germline ends.

Turning to this clone: Other DNA sequences in this specimen translate into the identical CDR3. This sequence joins TRBV10-3 and TRBJ1-5, with D possibly being TRBD1 (5 bases). Trimming removed 0 bases at V and 6 bases at J, with 6 bases between. Germline lookup yields CDR1 ENHRY and CDR2 SYGVKD. CDR3 size: 13 residues. CDR3: CAISESGGQPQHF. The CDR3 region has the DNA TGTGCCATCAGTGAGTCGGGGGGTCAGCCCCAGCATTTT.

This rearrangement joins TRBV6-6 to TRBJ1-1; D is undetermined. The CDR3 sequence is 13 residues long. Germline V CDR1 and CDR2: MNHNY, SVGAGI (reference sequence). V lost 7 bases to trimming and J lost 5 bases, with 14 bases between them. The CDR3 sequence: CASKSGAGTEAFF. The CDR3 region has the DNA TGTGCCAGCAAATCGGGAGCGGGGACTGAAGCTTTCTTT.

V and J are TRBV29-1 and TRBJ1-1; no clear D. This CDR3 comprises 14 residues. Germline V gene lookup returns CDR1 SQVTM and CDR2 ANQGSEA. With 3 bases removed from V and 1 base from J, the gap between germline ends came to 12 bases. The CDR3 bases are TGCAGCGTTGACATCGCGGGTGGGAACACTGAAGCTTTCTTT. It encodes CSVDIAGGNTEAFF.

This chain connects TRBV7-6 to TRBJ2-3; 8 nucleotides line up with TRBD2. Looked up from germline, CDR1 is SGHVS and CDR2 is FNYEAQ. This CDR3 has 15 residues. The V gene end was trimmed by 7 bases and the J gene end by 5 bases; junction bases not matched to a gene: 11. CDR3 residues: CASTLGAGGGDTQYF. Written as DNA, the CDR3 is TGTGCCAGCACTCTAGGGGCGGGGGGAGGAGATACGCAGTATTTT. The full variable domain, completed using reference TRBV7-6 and TRBJ2-3, is GAGVSQSPRYKVTKRGQDVALRCDPISGHVSLYWYRQALGQGPEFLTYFNYEAQQDKSGLPNDRFSAERPEGSISTLTIQRTEQRDSAMYRCASTLGAGGGDTQYFGPGTRLTVL.

The genes are TRBV27 and TRBJ2-2, with D possibly being TRBD1 (5 bases). This CDR3 is built from 14 residues. The V and J ends lost 8 bases and 2 bases respectively, with 12 bases between them. Germline assignment: CDR1 MNHEY and CDR2 SMNVEV (reference sequence). The CDR3 DNA follows: TGTGCCAGCTTCAGGGTCCCAAACACCGGGGAGCTGTTTTTT. It yields the protein CASFRVPNTGELFF.

This chain links TRBV7-7 with TRBJ1-6; 11 nucleotides align to TRBD1. This CDR3 contains 17 residues. Germline V CDR1 and CDR2: SSHAT, FNYEAQ (reference sequence). J was trimmed by 0 bases and V by 5 bases; bases with no gene match: 3. CDR3 coding DNA: TGTGCCAGCAGCCTGGACAGGGGGCTCTCCTATAATTCACCCCTCCACTTT. Its protein product is CASSLDRGLSYNSPLHF.

The chain recombines TRBV3-1 (or the pseudogene TRBV3-2) with TRBJ1-3; D unclear. CDR3 length: 12 amino acids. Trimming shortened V by 7 bases and J by 1 base, and 5 bases separated the two germline ends. Germline CDR1 and CDR2: LGHDT and YNNKEL (reference sequence). CDR3 residues: CASTLSGNTIYF. The CDR3 nucleotides read TGTGCCAGCACCCTATCTGGAAACACCATATATTTT.

Only one count was recorded for this clone. The V call is TRBV10-2, the J call TRBJ2-5, with 12 bases aligning to TRBD2. V trimming: 2 bases; J trimming: 4 bases; junction bases outside the gene matches: 8. Germline V lookup: CDR1 WSHSY, CDR2 SAAADI. The CDR3 totals 17 residues. CDR3 nucleotides: TGCGCCAGCAGTGAGCCTAGCGGGGGGGCCTTTGGAGAGACCCAGTACTTC. It encodes CASSEPSGGAFGETQYF.

V gene TRBV5-6 combines with J gene TRBJ1-1; 7 bases line up with TRBD1. The CDR3 is made up of 15 amino acids. Trimming cost V 4 bases and J 0 bases; bases outside gene matches: 6. Germline CDR1 and CDR2: SGHDT and YYEEEE. CDR3 sequence reads: CASSNRRGLNTEAFF. The CDR3 nucleotides are TGTGCCAGCAGCAACCGTAGGGGGCTGAACACTGAAGCTTTCTTT. Filled out from reference TRBV5-6 and TRBJ1-1, the complete variable domain reads DAGVTQSPTHLIKTRGQQVTLRCSPKSGHDTVSWYQQALGQGPQFIFQYYEEEERQRGNFPDRFSGHQFPNYSSELNVNALLLGDSALYLCASSNRRGLNTEAFFGQGTRLTVV.

This chain uses TRBV7-8 with TRBJ2-2; D may be TRBD1 (5 bases). V gave up 1 base and J gave up 9 bases, with 9 bases separating them. CDR1 and CDR2 from the germline V gene are SGHVS and FQNEAQ. There are 13 residues in the CDR3. The DNA for the CDR3 is TGTGCCAGCAGCTTAGGGACACTTAGGGAGCTGTTTTTT. Amino acid sequence: CASSLGTLRELFF.

The chain recombines TRBV18 with TRBJ1-4, with 8 nucleotides matching TRBD1. Germline CDR1 and CDR2: KGHSH and LQKENI. V lost 6 bases and J lost 5; bases outside the gene matches: 5. The CDR3 is 14 amino acids. CDR3 amino acids: CASSPGTGNEKLFF. The CDR3 DNA is TGTGCCAGCTCCCCGGGGACAGGAAATGAAAAACTGTTTTTT.

J is TRBJ1-2 and V is TRBV3-1 (or the pseudogene TRBV3-2); unclear D gene. Between the trimmed V and J ends, which lost 0 bases and 3 bases, there was a span of 5 bases. The length of the CDR3 is 13 residues. Germline CDR1 is LGHDT and CDR2 is YNNKEL (reference sequence). CDR3 amino acids: CASSQETDYGYTF. CDR3 nucleotides: TGTGCCAGCAGCCAAGAAACGGACTATGGCTACACCTTC.

Here the CDR3 reads CASSAGGDRGLGYTEAFF. In nucleotides, the CDR3 is TGCGCCAGCAGCGCCGGAGGGGACAGGGGGCTCGGGTACACTGAAGCTTTCTTT. The chain employs TRBV5-1 and TRBJ1-1; 12 bases line up with TRBD1. Germline CDR1 SGHRS, CDR2 YFSETQ. This CDR3 spans 18 amino acids. The J segment lost 3 bases and the V segment lost 4 bases, leaving 13 bases of the junction unmatched.

V usage is TRBV12-5 and J usage is TRBJ2-7; the match to TRBD2 covers 11 bases. V shed 0 bases, J shed 2 bases, and the junction held 9 bases outside the gene matches. The V gene's germline CDR1 is LGHNT and CDR2 FRNRAP. This CDR3 contains 18 residues. DNA for the CDR3: TGTGCTAGTGGTTTGGTATTAACTACTAGCGGGGGAACCTACGAGCAGTACTTC. Translated, it gives CASGLVLTTSGGTYEQYF.

CDR3 loop: CASSVQGGSTEAFF. In nucleotides, the CDR3 is TGTGCCAGTAGTGTGCAGGGCGGGAGCACTGAAGCTTTCTTT. The V gene is TRBV19, the J gene TRBJ1-1; D is possibly TRBD1 (5 bases). CDR3 size: 14 residues. Trimming removed 5 bases from V and 4 bases from J, with 14 bases in between. The V gene's germline CDR1 is LNHDA and CDR2 SQIVND (reference sequence).

This chain connects TRBV5-1 to TRBJ1-6; no definite D call. This CDR3 has 15 amino acids. The V end lost 0 bases, the J end lost 10 bases, and 14 bases lay between the germline ends. The germline V gene encodes CDR1 SGHRS and CDR2 YFSETQ. This chain's CDR3 is CASSLGSTVLSPLHF. The DNA for the CDR3 is TGCGCCAGCAGCTTGGGTAGTACGGTTTTGTCACCCCTCCACTTT. The variable domain in full, completed from reference TRBV5-1 and TRBJ1-6, reads KAGVTQTPRYLIKTRGQQVTLSCSPISGHRSVSWYQQTPGQGLQFLFEYFSETQRNKGNFPGRFSGRQFSNSRSEMNVSTLELGDSALYLCASSLGSTVLSPLHFGNGTRLTVT.

The J gene is TRBJ2-7, the V gene TRBV28; weak D call: TRBD1 (5 bases). CDR1 and CDR2 (germline): MDHEN, SYDVKM. The CDR3 runs 14 residues. V was cut by 8 bases and J by 2 bases, with 16 bases left in between. CDR3 in amino acids: CASGQQGPAYEQYF. The CDR3 DNA follows: TGTGCCAGCGGGCAGCAGGGCCCGGCCTACGAGCAGTACTTC. The complete variable domain, with remaining parts taken from reference TRBV28 and TRBJ2-7, reads DVKVTQSSRYLVKRTGEKVFLECVQDMDHENMFWYRQDPGLGLRLIYFSYDVKMKEKGDIPEGYSVSREKKERFSLILESASTNQTSMYLCASGQQGPAYEQYFGPGTRLTVT.

With regard to this clone: Other DNA sequences in this sample translate to the same CDR3. J is TRBJ2-7 and V is TRBV9; perhaps TRBD1 as D (6 bases). Trimming took 4 bases from V and 0 from J, leaving 11 bases between them. Germline V CDR1 and CDR2: SGDLS, YYNGEE. CDR3 length: 14 amino acids. The CDR3 bases are TGTGCCAGCAGCTTTACAGGGAGCTCCTACGAGCAGTACTTC. Protein sequence: CASSFTGSSYEQYF. The full variable domain, rest sourced from reference TRBV9 and TRBJ2-7, is DSGVTQTPKHLITATGQRVTLRCSPRSGDLSVYWYQQSLDQGLQFLIQYYNGEERAKGNILERFSAQQFPDLHSELNLSSLELGDSALYFCASSFTGSSYEQYFGPGTRLTVT.